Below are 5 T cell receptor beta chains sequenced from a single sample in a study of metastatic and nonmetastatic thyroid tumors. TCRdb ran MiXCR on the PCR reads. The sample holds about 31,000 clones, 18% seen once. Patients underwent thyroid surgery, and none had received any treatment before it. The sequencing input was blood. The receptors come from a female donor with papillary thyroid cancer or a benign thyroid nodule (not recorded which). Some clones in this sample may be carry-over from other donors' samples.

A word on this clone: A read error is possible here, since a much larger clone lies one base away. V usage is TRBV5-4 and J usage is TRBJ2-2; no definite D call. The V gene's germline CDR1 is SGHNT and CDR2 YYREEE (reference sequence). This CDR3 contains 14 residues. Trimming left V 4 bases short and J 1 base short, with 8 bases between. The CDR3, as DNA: TGTGCCAGCAGCGGCCCGTGGAACACCGGGGAGCTGTTTTTT. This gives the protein CASSGPWNTGELFF. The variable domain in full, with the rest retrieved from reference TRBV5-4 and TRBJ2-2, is ETGVTQSPTHLIKTRGQQVTLRCSSQSGHNTVSWYQQALGQGPQFIFQYYREEENGRGNFPPRFSGLQFPNYSSELNVNALELDDSALYLCASSGPWNTGELFFGEGSRLTVL.

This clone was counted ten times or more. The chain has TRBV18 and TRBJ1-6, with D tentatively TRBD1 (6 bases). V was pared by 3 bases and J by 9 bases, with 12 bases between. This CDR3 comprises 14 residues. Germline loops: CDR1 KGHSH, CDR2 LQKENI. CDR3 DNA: TGTGCCAGCTCACCCCAGGGGAACGCTTCACCCCTCCACTTT. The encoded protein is CASSPQGNASPLHF.

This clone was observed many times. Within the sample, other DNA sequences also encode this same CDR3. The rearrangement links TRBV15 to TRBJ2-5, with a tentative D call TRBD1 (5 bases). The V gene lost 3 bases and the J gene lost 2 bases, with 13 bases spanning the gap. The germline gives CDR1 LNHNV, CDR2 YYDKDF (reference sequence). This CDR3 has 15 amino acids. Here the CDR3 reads CATSSSLGQQETQYF. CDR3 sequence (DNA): TGTGCCACCAGCAGTAGTCTGGGGCAGCAAGAGACCCAGTACTTC.

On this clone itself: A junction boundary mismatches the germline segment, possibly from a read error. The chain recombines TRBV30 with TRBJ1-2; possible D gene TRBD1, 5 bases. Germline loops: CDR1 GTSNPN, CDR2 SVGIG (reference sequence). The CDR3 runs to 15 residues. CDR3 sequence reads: CAWSVGGSGSYCYTF. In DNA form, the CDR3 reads TGCGCCTGGAGTGTGGGGGGTTCGGGGAGCTATTGCTACACCTTC.

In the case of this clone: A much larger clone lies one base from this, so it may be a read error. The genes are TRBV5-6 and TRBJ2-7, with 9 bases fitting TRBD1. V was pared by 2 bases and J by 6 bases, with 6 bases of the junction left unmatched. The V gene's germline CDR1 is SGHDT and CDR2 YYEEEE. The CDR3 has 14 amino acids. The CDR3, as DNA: TGTGCCAGCAGCTTAGGGGACAGGGTGCGCGAGCAGTACTTC. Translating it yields CASSLGDRVREQYF. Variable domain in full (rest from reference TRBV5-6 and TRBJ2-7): DAGVTQSPTHLIKTRGQQVTLRCSPKSGHDTVSWYQQALGQGPQFIFQYYEEEERQRGNFPDRFSGHQFPNYSSELNVNALLLGDSALYLCASSLGDRVREQYFGPGTRLTVT.